This T cell receptor beta chain was documented in a study of shared clonotypes between healthy human individuals. The sample holds one count of this clone. The germline V and J ends were trimmed by 8 bases and 1 base, with 17 bases remaining between them. Germline CDR1 reads GTSNPN; CDR2 reads SVGIG (reference sequence). The CDR3 is 14 amino acids. All the donors were Caucasian adults who lived in Nashville, Tennessee. Replicate sorted-subset PCRs were loaded with around 210 ng DNA, 30,000 or so T cell genomes. The table came from immunoSEQ multiplex PCR; TCRdb's copy has only in-frame clones and leaves some out. The sample has some 2 million clones; 90% to 95% are singletons.

V and J are TRBV30 and TRBJ1-2; D uncertain. The sequenced sample consisted of naive CD4+ T cells sorted from blood. Subset reported: CD45RA+ positively selected. The receptor's source is a man younger than 35 in good health. CDR3 DNA: TGTGCCGCCACGCCATATACAGTTAACTATGGCTACACCTTC. Residues: CAATPYTVNYGYTF.